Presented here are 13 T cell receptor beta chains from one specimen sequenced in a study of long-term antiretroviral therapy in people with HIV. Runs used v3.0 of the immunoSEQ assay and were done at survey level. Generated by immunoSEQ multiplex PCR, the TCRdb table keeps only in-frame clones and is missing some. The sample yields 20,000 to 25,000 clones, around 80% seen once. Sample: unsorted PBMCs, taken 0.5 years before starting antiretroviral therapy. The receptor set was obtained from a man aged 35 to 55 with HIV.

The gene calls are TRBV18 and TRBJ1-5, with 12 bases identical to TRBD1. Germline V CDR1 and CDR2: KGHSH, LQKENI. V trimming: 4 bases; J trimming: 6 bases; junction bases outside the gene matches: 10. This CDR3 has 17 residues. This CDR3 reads CASSLRDRGPPFQPQHF. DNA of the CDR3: TGTGCCAGCTCACTACGGGACAGGGGGCCTCCATTTCAGCCCCAGCATTTT.

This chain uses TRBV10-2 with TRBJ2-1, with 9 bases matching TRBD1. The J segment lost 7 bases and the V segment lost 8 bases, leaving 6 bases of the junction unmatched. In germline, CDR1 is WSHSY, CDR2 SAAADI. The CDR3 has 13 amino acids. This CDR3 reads CASSPGQGNEQFF. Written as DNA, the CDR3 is TGCGCCAGCTCTCCCGGACAGGGGAATGAGCAGTTCTTC.

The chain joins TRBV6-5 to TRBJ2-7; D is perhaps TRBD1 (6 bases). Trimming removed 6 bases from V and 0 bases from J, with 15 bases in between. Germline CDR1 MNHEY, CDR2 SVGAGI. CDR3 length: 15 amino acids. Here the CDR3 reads CASSQPAQGSYEQYF. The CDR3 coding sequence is TGTGCCAGCAGCCAGCCTGCACAGGGCTCCTACGAGCAGTACTTC.

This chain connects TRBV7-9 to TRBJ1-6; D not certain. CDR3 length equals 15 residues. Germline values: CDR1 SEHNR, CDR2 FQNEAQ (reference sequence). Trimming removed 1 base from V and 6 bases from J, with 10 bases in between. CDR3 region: CASSLGVGSNSPLHF. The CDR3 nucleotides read TGTGCCAGCAGCTTAGGGGTCGGATCTAATTCACCCCTCCACTTT.

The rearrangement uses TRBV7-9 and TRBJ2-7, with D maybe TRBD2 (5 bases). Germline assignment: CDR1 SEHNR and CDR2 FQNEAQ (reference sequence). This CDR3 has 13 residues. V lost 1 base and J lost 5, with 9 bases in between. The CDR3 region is CASSLEDSDEQYF. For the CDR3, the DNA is TGTGCCAGCAGCTTAGAGGATAGCGACGAGCAGTACTTC.

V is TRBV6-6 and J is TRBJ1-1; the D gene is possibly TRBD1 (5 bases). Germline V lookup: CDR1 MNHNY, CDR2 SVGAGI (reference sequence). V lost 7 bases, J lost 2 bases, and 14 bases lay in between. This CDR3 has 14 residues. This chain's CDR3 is CASTLIGENTEAFF. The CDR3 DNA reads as TGTGCCAGCACTCTAATAGGGGAAAACACTGAAGCTTTCTTT.

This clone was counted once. CDR3 sequence reads: CASSGKGPPYEQYF. The CDR3 bases are TGTGCCAGCAGTGGGAAGGGGCCCCCCTACGAGCAGTACTTC. The V call is TRBV5-6, the J call TRBJ2-7, with a possible D match to TRBD1 (5 bases). Trimming left V 5 bases short and J 2 bases short, with 14 bases between. This CDR3 region has 14 residues. Germline V gene data show CDR1 as SGHDT and CDR2 as YYEEEE.

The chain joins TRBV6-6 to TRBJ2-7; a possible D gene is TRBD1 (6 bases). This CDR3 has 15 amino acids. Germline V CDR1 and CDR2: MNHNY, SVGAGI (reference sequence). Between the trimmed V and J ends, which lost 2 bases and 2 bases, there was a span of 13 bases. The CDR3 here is CASSYVGRGTYEQYF. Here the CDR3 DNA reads TGTGCCAGCAGTTACGTGGGTAGGGGGACCTACGAGCAGTACTTC.

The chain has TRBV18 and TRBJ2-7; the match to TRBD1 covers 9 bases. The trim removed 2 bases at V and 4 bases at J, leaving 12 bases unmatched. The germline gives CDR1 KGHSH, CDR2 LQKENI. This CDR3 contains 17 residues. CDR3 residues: CASSPKDRGRFEYEQYF. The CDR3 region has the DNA TGTGCCAGCTCACCAAAGGACAGGGGCCGTTTTGAGTACGAGCAGTACTTC. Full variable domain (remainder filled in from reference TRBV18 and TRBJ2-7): NAGVMQNPRHLVRRRGQEARLRCSPMKGHSHVYWYRQLPEEGLKFMVYLQKENIIDESGMPKERFSAEFPKEGPSILRIQQVVRGDSAAYFCASSPKDRGRFEYEQYFGPGTRLTVT.

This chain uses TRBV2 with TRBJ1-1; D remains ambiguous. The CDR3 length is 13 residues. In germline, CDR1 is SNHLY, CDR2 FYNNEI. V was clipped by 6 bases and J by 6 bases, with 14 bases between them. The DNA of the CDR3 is TGTGCCAGCAGGGACGGGCCGACCTCTGAAGCTTTCTTT. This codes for CASRDGPTSEAFF.

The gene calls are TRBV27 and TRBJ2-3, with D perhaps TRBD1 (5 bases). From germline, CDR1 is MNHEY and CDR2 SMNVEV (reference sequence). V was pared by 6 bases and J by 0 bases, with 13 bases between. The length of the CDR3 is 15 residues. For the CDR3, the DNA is TGTGCCAGCAGGCCAGGGTCCTTTAGCACAGATACGCAGTATTTT. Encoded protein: CASRPGSFSTDTQYF.

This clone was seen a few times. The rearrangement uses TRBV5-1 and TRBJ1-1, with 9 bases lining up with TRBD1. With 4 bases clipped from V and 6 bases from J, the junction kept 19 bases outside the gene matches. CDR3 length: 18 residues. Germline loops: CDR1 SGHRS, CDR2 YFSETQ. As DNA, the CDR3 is TGCGCCAGCAGCCTCCTTATGGGACAGGGAAGAGCCGAGGCTGAAGCTTTCTTT. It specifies CASSLLMGQGRAEAEAFF.

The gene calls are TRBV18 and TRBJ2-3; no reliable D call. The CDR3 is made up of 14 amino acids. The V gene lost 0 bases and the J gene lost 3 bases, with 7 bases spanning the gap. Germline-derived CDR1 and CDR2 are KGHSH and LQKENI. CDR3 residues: CASSPPLETDTQYF. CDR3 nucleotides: TGTGCCAGCTCACCACCGTTAGAAACAGATACGCAGTATTTT.